The rows below give T cell receptor beta chains drawn from one sample of a study of beta chain features in type 1 diabetes. The method was immunoSEQ multiplex PCR; TCRdb's version includes in-frame clones alone and lacks a portion of them. The sample gives 37,000 or so clones, 49% of which show up once; 0.72% is in the top ten. What was sequenced was central memory CD4+ T cells from blood. These receptors all come from a woman in her late teens or twenties in good health. The CDR3 runs from the conserved cysteine through the conserved F or W. The order of the fields is clone size, D gene, V gene, J gene, CDR3 protein, CDR3 DNA. D genes are given only for firm matches. For some rows the clone size is stated as once, few or many, or as a class when expanded; others skip it.

>.|TRBD2|TRBV5-1|TRBJ2-3
CASSLRLAGGTDTQYF
TGCGCCAGCAGCTTACGACTAGCGGGAGGCACAGATACGCAGTATTTT
>.|TRBD2|TRBV7-3|TRBJ2-1
CASSLRTSGDNEQFF
TGTGCCAGCAGTCTACGGACTAGCGGCGACAATGAGCAGTTCTTC
>few|TRBD2|TRBV11-2|TRBJ2-1
CASSTDGSGRAWDDEQFF
TGTGCCAGCAGCACGGACGGTAGCGGGAGGGCTTGGGATGATGAGCAGTTCTTC
>few|TRBD1|TRBV6-1|TRBJ1-1
CASSRPGGLNTEAFF
TGTGCCAGCAGTAGACCAGGGGGATTGAACACTGAAGCTTTCTTT
>.|TRBD1|TRBV7-9|TRBJ2-7
CASSLSSWDSSSYEQYF
TGTGCCAGCAGCTTATCCTCGTGGGACAGTAGCTCCTACGAGCAGTACTTC
>.|.|TRBV10-3|TRBJ2-3
CAISSSADTQYF
TGTGCCATCAGCTCTTCGGCAGATACGCAGTATTTT
>few|TRBD1|TRBV2|TRBJ1-5
CASSRQGSNQPQHF
TGTGCCAGCAGCAGACAGGGGAGCAATCAGCCCCAGCATTTT
>.|TRBD1|TRBV6-1|TRBJ1-6
CASSPTGDMGSPLHF
TGTGCCAGCAGTCCTACAGGGGATATGGGTTCACCCCTCCACTTT
>few|.|TRBV19|TRBJ2-7
CASSIGRQAYEQYF
TGTGCCAGTAGTATAGGTCGGCAGGCCTACGAGCAGTACTTC
>.|TRBD1|TRBV7-3|TRBJ1-2
CASSLDRASGGYTF
TGTGCCAGCAGCTTAGACAGGGCTTCAGGTGGCTACACCTTC
>.|.|TRBV27|TRBJ1-5
CASRRAGGNQPQHF
TGTGCCAGCAGACGAGCAGGGGGCAATCAGCCCCAGCATTTT
>.|.|TRBV5-1|TRBJ1-6
CASSLPELGDNSPLHF
TGCGCCAGCAGCTTGCCTGAACTCGGGGATAATTCACCCCTCCACTTT
>.|.|TRBV7-2|TRBJ1-1
CASSAMGGTEAFF
TGTGCCAGCAGCGCAATGGGGGGCACTGAAGCTTTCTTT
>few|.|TRBV5-5|TRBJ2-1
CASSLGTGQGTFF
TGTGCCAGCAGCTTGGGTACAGGGCAGGGCACGTTCTTC
>medium-sized|.|TRBV6-1|TRBJ1-1
CASSDLSGNTEAFF
TGTGCCAGCAGTGATCTGTCGGGGAACACTGAAGCTTTCTTT
>.|TRBD1|TRBV5-5|TRBJ2-3
CASSSFSGQGVGDTQYF
TGTGCCAGCAGCTCATTCTCGGGACAGGGGGTAGGAGATACGCAGTATTTT
>.|.|TRBV6-5|TRBJ2-7
CASTRSTYEQYF
TGTGCCAGCACGAGGAGCACCTACGAGCAGTACTTC
>.|.|TRBV7-2|TRBJ2-1
CASSLRARLGGEQFF
TGTGCCAGCAGCTTAAGAGCCCGACTGGGAGGTGAGCAGTTCTTC
>few|.|TRBV7-9|TRBJ2-3
CASSLGAGTSIDTQYF
TGTGCCAGCAGCTTAGGGGCGGGGACGTCCATCGATACGCAGTATTTT